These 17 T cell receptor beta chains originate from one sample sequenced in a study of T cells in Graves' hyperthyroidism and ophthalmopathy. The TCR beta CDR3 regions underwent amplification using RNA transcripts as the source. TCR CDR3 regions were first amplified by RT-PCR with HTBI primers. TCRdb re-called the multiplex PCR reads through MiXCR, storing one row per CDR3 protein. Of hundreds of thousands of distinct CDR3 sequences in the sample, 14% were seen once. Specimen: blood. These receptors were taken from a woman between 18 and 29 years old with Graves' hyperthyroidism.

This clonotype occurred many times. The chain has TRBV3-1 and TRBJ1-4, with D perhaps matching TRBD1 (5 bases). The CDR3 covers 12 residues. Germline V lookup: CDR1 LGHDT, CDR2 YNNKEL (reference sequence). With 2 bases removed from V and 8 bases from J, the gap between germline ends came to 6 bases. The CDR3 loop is CASSQKGEKLFF. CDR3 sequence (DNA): TGTGCCAGCAGCCAAAAGGGGGAAAAACTGTTTTTT.

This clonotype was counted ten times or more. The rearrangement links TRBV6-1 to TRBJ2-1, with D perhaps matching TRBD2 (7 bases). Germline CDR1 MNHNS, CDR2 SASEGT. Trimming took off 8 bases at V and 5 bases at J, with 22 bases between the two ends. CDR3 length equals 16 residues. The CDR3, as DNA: TGTGCCAGCGGGGGGCTTAGGGGGAGGGGGAACAATGAGCAGTTCTTC. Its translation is CASGGLRGRGNNEQFF.

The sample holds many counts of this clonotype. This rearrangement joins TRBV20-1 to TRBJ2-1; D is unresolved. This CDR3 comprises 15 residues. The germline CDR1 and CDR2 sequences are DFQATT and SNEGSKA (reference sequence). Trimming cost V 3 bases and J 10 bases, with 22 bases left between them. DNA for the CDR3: TGCAGTGCTAGCCCTCCCGAACACATAATGTGGGAGCAGTTCTTC. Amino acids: CSASPPEHIMWEQFF.

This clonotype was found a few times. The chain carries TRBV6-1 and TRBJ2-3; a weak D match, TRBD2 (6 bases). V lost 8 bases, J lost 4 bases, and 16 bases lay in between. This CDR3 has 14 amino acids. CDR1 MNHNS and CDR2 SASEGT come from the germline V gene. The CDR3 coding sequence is TGTGCCAGCGGATACGGGGGAAGGGCAGATACGCAGTATTTT. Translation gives CASGYGGRADTQYF.

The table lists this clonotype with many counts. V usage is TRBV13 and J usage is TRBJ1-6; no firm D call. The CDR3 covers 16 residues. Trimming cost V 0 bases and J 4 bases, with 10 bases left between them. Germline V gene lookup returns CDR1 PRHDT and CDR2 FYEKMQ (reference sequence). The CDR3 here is CASSLGIPGYNSPLHF. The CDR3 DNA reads TGTGCCAGCAGCTTAGGAATACCGGGGTATAATTCACCCCTCCACTTT.

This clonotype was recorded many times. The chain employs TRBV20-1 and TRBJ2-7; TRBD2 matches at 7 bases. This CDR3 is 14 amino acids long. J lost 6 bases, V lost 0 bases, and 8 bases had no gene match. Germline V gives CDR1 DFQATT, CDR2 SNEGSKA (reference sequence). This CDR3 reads CSAREVASGGEQYF. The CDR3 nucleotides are TGCAGTGCTAGAGAGGTGGCCTCGGGGGGCGAGCAGTACTTC.

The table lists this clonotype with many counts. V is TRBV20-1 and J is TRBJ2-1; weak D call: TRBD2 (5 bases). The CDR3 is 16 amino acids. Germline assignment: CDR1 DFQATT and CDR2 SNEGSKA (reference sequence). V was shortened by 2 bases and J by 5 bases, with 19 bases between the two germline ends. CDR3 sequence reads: CSARSRVARENNEQFF. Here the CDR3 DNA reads TGCAGTGCTAGAAGTCGGGTAGCGCGAGAAAACAATGAGCAGTTCTTC.

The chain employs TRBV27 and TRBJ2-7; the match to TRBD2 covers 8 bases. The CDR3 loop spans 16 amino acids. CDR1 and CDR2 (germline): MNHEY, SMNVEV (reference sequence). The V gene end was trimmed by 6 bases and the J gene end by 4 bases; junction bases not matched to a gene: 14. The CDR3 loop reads CASRLRAGVGDYEQYF. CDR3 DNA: TGTGCCAGCAGACTGAGAGCGGGAGTGGGGGATTACGAGCAGTACTTC.

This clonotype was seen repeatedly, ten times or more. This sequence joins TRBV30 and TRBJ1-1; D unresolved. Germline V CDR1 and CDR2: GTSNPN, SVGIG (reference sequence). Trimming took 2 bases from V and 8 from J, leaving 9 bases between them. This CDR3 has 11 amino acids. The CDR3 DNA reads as TGTGCCTGGAGTCCTTGGAGGGAAGCTTTCTTT. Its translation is CAWSPWREAFF.

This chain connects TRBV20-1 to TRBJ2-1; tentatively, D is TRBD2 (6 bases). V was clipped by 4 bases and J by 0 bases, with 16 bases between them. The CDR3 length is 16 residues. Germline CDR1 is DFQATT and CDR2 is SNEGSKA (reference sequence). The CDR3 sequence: CSAIAGGASSYNEQFF. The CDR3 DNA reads TGCAGTGCTATTGCTGGCGGGGCGAGCTCCTACAATGAGCAGTTCTTC.

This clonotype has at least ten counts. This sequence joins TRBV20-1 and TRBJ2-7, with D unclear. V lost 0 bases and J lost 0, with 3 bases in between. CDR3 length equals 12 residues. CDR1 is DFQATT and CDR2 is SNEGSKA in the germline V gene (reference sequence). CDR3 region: CSARDSSYEQYF. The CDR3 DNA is TGCAGTGCTAGAGATAGCTCCTACGAGCAGTACTTC.

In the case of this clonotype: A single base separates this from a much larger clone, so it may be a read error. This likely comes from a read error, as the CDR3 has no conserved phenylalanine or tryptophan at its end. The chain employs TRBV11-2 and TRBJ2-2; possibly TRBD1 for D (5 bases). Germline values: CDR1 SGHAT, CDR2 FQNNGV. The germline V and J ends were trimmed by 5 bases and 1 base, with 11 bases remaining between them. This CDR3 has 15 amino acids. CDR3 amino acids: CASSRTGKNTGELFL. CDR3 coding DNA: TGTGCCAGCAGCAGAACAGGAAAGAACACCGGGGAGCTGTTTTTG.

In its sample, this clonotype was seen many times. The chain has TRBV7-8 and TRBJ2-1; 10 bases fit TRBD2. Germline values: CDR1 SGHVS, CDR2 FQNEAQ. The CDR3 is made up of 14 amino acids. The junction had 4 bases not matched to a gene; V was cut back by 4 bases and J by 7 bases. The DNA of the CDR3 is TGTGCCAGCAGCTCTAGCGGGAGATTGAATGAGCAGTTCTTC. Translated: CASSSSGRLNEQFF.

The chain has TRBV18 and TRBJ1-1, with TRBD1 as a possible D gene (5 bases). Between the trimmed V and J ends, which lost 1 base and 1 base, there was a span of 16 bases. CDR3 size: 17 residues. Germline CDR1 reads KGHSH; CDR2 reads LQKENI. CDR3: CASSPLPSGLPNTEAFF. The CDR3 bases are TGTGCCAGCTCACCACTCCCCTCAGGGCTGCCGAACACTGAAGCTTTCTTT.

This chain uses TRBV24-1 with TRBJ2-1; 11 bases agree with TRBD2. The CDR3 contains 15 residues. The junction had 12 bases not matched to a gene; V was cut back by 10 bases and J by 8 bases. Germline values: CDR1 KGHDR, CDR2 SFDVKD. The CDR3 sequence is CATEGTSGSSDEQFF. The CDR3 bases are TGTGCCACGGAAGGAACTAGCGGGAGTAGCGATGAGCAGTTCTTC.

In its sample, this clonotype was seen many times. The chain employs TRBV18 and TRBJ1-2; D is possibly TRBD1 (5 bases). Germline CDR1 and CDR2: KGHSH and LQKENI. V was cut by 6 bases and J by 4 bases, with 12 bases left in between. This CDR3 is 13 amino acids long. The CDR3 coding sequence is TGTGCCAGCTCTTTGTCCGGGACCTATGGCTACACCTTC. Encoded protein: CASSLSGTYGYTF.

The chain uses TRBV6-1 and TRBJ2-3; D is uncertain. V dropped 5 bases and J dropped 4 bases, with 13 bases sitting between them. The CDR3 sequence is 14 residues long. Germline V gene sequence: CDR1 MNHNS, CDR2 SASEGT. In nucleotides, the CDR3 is TGTGCCAGCAGTCCCGGGTCCTCCGCAGATACGCAGTATTTT. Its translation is CASSPGSSADTQYF.